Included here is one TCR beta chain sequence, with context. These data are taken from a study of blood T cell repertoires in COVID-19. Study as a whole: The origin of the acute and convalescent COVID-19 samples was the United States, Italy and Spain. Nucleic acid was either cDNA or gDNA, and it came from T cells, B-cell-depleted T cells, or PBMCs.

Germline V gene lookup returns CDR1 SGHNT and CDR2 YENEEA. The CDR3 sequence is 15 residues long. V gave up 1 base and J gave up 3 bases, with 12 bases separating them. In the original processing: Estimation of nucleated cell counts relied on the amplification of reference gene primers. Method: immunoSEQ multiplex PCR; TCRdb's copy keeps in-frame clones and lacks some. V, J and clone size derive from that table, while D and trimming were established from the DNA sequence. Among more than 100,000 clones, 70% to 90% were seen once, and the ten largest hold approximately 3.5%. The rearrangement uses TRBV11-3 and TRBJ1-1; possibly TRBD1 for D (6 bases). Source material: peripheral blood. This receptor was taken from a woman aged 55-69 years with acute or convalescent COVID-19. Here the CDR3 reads CASSLGQGRDTEAFF. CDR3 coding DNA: TGTGCCAGCAGCTTAGGCCAGGGGAGGGACACTGAAGCTTTCTTT.